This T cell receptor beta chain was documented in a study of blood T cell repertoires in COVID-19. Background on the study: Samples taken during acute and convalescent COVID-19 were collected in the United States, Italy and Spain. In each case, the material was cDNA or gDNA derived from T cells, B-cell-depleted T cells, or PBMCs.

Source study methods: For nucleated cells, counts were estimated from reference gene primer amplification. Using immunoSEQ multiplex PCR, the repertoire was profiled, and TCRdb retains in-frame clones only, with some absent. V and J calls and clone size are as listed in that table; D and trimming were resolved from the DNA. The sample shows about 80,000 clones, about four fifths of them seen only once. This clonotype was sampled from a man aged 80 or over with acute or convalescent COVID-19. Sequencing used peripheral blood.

The CDR3 reads CASSLAGTGGDQPQHF. The CDR3 nucleotides are TGCGCCAGCAGCTTGGCCGGGACAGGGGGTGATCAGCCCCAGCATTTT. The V gene is TRBV5-1, the J gene TRBJ1-5; 11 nucleotides agree with TRBD1. There are 16 residues in the CDR3. Germline assignment: CDR1 SGHRS and CDR2 YFSETQ. The J segment lost 5 bases and the V segment lost 0 bases, leaving 4 bases of the junction unmatched.